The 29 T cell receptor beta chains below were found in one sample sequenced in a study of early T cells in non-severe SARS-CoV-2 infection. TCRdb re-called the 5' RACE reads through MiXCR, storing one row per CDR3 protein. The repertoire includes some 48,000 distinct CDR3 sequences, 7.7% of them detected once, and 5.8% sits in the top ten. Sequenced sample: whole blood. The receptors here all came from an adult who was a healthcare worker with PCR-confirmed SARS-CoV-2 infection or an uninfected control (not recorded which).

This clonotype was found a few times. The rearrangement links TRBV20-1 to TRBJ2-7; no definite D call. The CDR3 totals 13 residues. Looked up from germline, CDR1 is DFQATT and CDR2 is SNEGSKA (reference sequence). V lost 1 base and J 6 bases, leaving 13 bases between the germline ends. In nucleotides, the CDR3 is TGCAGTGCTAGAGGTTCGGGCGATGTCGAGCAGTACTTC. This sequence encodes CSARGSGDVEQYF.

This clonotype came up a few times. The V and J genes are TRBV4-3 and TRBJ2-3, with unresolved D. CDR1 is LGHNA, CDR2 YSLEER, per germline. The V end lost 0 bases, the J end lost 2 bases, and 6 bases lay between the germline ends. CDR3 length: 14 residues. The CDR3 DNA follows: TGCGCCAGCAGCCAAGAGGGATACACAGATACGCAGTATTTT. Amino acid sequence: CASSQEGYTDTQYF.

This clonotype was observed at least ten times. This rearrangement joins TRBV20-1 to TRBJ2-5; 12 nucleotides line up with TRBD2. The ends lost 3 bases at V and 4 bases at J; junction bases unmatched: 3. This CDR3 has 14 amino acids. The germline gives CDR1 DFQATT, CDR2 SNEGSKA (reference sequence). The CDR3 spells CSARTSGGGETQYF. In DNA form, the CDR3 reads TGCAGTGCTAGGACTAGCGGGGGAGGAGAGACCCAGTACTTC.

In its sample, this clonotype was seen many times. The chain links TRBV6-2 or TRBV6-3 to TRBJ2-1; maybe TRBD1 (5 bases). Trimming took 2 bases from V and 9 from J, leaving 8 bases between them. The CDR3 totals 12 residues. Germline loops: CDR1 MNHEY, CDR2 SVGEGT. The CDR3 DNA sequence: TGTGCCAGCAGTTACACCAGGGTTGAGCAGTTCTTC. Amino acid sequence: CASSYTRVEQFF.

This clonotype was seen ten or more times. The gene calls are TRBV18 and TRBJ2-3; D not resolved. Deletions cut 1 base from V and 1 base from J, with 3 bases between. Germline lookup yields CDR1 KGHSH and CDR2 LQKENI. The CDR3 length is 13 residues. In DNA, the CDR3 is TGTGCCAGCTCACCACTACGCACAGATACGCAGTATTTT. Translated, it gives CASSPLRTDTQYF.

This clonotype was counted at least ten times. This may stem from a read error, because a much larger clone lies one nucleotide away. The CDR3 is CSARGSQYNEQFF. The CDR3 DNA reads as TGCAGTGCTAGAGGAAGCCAGTACAATGAGCAGTTCTTC. V and J are TRBV20-1 and TRBJ2-1; unclear D gene. V lost 1 base, J lost 4 bases, and 8 bases lay in between. Germline CDR1 reads DFQATT; CDR2 reads SNEGSKA (reference sequence). The CDR3 covers 13 residues.

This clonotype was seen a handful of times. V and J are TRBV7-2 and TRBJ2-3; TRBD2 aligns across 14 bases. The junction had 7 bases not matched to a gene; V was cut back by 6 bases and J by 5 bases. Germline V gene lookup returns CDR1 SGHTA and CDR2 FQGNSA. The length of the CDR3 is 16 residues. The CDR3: CASRKTSGGAIDTQYF. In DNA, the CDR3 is TGTGCCAGCAGGAAGACTAGCGGGGGGGCAATAGATACGCAGTATTTT.

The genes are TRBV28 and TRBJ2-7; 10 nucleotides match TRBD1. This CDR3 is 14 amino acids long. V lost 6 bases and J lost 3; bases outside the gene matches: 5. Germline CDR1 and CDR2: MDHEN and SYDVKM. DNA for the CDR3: TGTGCCAGCAGCCTGGGACAGGGGAACTACGAGCAGTACTTC. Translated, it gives CASSLGQGNYEQYF.

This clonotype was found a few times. CDR3 DNA sequence: TGTGCCAGCAAAAGAAGCGGGTCCTATAATTCACCCCTCCACTTT. Protein: CASKRSGSYNSPLHF. The chain has TRBV12-3 or TRBV12-4 and TRBJ1-6, with D uncertain. The V end lost 7 bases, the J end lost 1 base, and 11 bases lay between the germline ends. The CDR3 consists of 15 residues.

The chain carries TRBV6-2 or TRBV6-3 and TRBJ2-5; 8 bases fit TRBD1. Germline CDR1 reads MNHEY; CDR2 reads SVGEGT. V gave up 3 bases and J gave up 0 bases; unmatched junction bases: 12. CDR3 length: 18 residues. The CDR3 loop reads CASSYPGQDSFYQETQYF. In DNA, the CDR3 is TGTGCCAGCAGTTATCCGGGACAGGACTCGTTCTACCAAGAGACCCAGTACTTC.

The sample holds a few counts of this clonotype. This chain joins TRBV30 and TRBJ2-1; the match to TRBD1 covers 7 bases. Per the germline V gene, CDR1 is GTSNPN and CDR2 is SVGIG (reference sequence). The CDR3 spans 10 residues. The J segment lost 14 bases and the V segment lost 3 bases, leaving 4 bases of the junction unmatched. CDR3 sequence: CAWRSQGEFF. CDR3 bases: TGTGCCTGGAGGTCGCAGGGGGAGTTCTTC.

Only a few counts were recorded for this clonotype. CDR3 loop: CASRDETGELFF. The CDR3 bases are TGCGCCAGCAGGGATGAGACCGGGGAGCTGTTTTTT. The chain has TRBV10-1 and TRBJ2-2, with no clear D. CDR1 and CDR2 from the germline V gene are WNHNN and SYGVQD (reference sequence). This CDR3 spans 12 amino acids. V shed 6 bases and J shed 5 bases, with 7 bases lying between them.

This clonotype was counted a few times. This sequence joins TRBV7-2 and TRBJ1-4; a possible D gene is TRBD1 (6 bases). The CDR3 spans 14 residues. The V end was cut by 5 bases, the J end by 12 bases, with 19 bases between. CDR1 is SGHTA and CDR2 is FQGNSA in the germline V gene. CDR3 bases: TGTGCCAGCAGCCGGGGAAGGGGGACGGCCGAACTGTTTTTT. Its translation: CASSRGRGTAELFF.

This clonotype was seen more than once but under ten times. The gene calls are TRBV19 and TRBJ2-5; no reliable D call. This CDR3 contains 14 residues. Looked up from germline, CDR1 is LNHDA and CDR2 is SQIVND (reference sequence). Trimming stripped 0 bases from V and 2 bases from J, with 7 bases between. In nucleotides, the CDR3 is TGTGCCAGTAGTATAGATAGGTGGCAAGAGACCCAGTACTTC. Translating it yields CASSIDRWQETQYF.

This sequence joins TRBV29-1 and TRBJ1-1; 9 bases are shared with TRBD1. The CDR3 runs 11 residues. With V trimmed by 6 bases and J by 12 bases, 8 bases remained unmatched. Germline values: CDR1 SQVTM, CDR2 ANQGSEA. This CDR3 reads CSVWEGTGTFF. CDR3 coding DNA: TGCAGCGTATGGGAAGGGACAGGGACTTTCTTT.

CDR3 sequence reads: CASSLVGNGGRDEQFF. The CDR3 DNA reads as TGTGCCAGCAGCTTAGTGGGAAACGGGGGGCGGGATGAGCAGTTCTTC. The chain is built from TRBV7-2 and TRBJ2-1, with D maybe TRBD2 (7 bases). This CDR3 is built from 16 residues. Trimming stripped 1 base from V and 8 bases from J, with 18 bases between. Germline V gene sequence: CDR1 SGHTA, CDR2 FQGNSA.

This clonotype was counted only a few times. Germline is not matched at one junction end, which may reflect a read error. The CDR3 here is CASRSAQGTQYF. The CDR3 region has the DNA TGTGCCAGCAGATCAGCCCAAGGGACCCAGTACTTC. This chain links TRBV28 with TRBJ2-5; no definite D call. In germline, CDR1 is MDHEN, CDR2 SYDVKM. The CDR3 extends over 12 amino acids.

The CDR3 sequence: CASRNARNTEAFF. Here the CDR3 DNA reads TGTGCCAGCAGGAACGCGCGGAACACTGAAGCTTTCTTT. This sequence joins TRBV14 and TRBJ1-1; D uncertain. The length of the CDR3 is 13 residues. V lost 6 bases to trimming and J lost 1 base, with 9 bases between them. CDR1 and CDR2 from the germline V gene are SGHDN and FVKESK.

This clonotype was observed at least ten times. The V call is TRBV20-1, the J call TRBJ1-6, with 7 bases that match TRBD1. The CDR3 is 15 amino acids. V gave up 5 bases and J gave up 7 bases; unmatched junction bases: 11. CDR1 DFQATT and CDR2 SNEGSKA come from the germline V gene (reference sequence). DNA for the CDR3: TGCAGTGCTCCCCGGGGGACAGCGCAGAATTCACCCCTCCACTTT. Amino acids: CSAPRGTAQNSPLHF.

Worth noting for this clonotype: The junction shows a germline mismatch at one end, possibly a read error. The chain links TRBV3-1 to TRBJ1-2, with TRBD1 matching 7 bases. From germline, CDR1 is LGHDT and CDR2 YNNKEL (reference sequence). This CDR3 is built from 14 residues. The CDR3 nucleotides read TGTGCCGGCAGCCGCAGGGGGGGAACATATGGCTACACCTTC. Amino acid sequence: CAGSRRGGTYGYTF.

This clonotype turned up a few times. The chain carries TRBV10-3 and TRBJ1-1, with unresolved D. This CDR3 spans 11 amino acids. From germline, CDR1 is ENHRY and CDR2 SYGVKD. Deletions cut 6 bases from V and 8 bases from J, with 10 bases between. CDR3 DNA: TGTGCCATCAGGGCGAATGCGGAAGCTTTCTTT. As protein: CAIRANAEAFF.

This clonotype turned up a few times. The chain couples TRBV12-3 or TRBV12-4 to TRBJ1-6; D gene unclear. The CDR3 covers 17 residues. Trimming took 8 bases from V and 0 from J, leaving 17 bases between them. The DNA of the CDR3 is TGTGCCAGCTCCTCAAGTGCTCCTAGCTCCTATAATTCACCCCTCCACTTT. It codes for CASSSSAPSSYNSPLHF.

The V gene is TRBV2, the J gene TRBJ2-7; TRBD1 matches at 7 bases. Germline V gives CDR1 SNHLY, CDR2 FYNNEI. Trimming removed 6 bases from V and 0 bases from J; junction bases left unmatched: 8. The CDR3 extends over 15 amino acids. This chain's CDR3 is CASRTDRTSSYEQYF. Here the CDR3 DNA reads TGTGCCAGCAGGACGGACAGGACAAGCTCCTACGAGCAGTACTTC.

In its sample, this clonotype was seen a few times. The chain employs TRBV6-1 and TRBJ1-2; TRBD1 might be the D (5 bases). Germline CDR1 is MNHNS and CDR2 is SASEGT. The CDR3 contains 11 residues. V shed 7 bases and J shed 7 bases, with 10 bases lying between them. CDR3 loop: CASMAGIGYTF. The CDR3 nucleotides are TGTGCCAGCATGGCAGGGATTGGCTACACCTTC.

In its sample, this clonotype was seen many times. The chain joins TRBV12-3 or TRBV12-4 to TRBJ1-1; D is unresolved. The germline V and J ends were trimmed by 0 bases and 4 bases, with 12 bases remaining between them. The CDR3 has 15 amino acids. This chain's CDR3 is CASSLALGKATEAFF. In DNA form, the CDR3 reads TGTGCCAGCAGTTTAGCGCTAGGGAAAGCCACTGAAGCTTTCTTT.

The CDR3 reads CASSLGSETQYF. The DNA of the CDR3 is TGTGCCAGCAGCTTAGGTTCGGAGACCCAGTACTTC. The gene calls are TRBV7-9 and TRBJ2-5; D is uncertain. Germline V CDR1 and CDR2: SEHNR, FQNEAQ (reference sequence). Trimming cost V 1 base and J 5 bases, with 5 bases left between them. The CDR3 is 12 amino acids.

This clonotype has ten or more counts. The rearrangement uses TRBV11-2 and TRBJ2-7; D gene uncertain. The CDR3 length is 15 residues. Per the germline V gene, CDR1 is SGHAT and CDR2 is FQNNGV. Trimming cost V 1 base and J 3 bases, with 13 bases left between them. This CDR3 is CASSLAARPNYEQYF. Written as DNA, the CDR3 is TGTGCCAGCAGCTTAGCGGCGAGACCGAACTACGAGCAGTACTTC.

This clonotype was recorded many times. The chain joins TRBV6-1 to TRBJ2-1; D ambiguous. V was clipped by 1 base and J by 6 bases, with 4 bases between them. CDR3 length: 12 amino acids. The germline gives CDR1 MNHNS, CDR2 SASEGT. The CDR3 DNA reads TGTGCCAGCAGTGAAGGAATCAATGAGCAGTTCTTC. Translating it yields CASSEGINEQFF.

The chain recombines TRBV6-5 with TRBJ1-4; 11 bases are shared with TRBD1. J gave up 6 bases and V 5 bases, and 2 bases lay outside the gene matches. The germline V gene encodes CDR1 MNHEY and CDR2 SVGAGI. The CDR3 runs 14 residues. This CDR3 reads CASSRDRGDEKLFF. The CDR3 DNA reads TGTGCCAGCAGTCGGGACAGGGGGGATGAAAAACTGTTTTTT.